Presented here are 21 T cell receptor beta chains from one specimen sequenced in a study of cytomegalovirus exposure and HLA in healthy donors. The data were produced by immunoSEQ multiplex PCR, yet TCRdb's version contains in-frame clones alone and is incomplete. Of 78,000 or so clones listed, roughly 94% are singletons. Sequenced sample: PBMCs. Every receptor here comes from a woman younger than 30 in good health and CMV-seropositive.

The chain is built from TRBV30 and TRBJ1-2, with 8 positions matching TRBD1. This CDR3 spans 17 amino acids. Germline values: CDR1 GTSNPN, CDR2 SVGIG (reference sequence). Losses at the gene ends were 2 bases for V and 4 bases for J; bases not matched to a gene: 15. The CDR3 loop reads CAWSQEDPGGRGYGYTF. CDR3 in DNA: TGTGCCTGGAGTCAAGAGGATCCAGGGGGCCGAGGCTATGGCTACACCTTC. The full variable domain, in which reference TRBV30 and TRBJ1-2 provide the parts outside the CDR3, is SQTIHQWPATLVQPVGSPLSLECTVEGTSNPNLYWYRQAAGRGLQLLFYSVGIGQISSEVPQNLSASRPQDRQFILSSKKLLLSDSGFYLCAWSQEDPGGRGYGYTFGSGTRLTVV.

The V call is TRBV7-3, the J call TRBJ2-1; TRBD2 aligns across 10 bases. CDR3 size: 17 residues. Looked up from germline, CDR1 is SGHTA and CDR2 is FQGTGA. J gave up 4 bases and V 0 bases, and 6 bases lay outside the gene matches. The CDR3 loop reads CASSLTGSGRSYNEQFF. CDR3 coding DNA: TGTGCCAGCAGCTTAACGGGTAGCGGGAGGTCTTACAATGAGCAGTTCTTC.

V is TRBV27 and J is TRBJ1-5, with TRBD1 as a possible D gene (5 bases). There are 15 residues in the CDR3. V was shortened by 4 bases and J by 6 bases, with 16 bases between the two germline ends. The germline gives CDR1 MNHEY, CDR2 SMNVEV (reference sequence). Here the CDR3 reads CASSSTNQGSQPQHF. DNA for the CDR3: TGTGCCAGCAGTTCAACAAACCAGGGTAGTCAGCCCCAGCATTTT.

This chain joins TRBV6-6 and TRBJ2-7; 7 bases line up with TRBD1. This CDR3 spans 14 amino acids. Trimming cost V 0 bases and J 4 bases; bases outside gene matches: 3. The germline gives CDR1 MNHNY, CDR2 SVGAGI (reference sequence). CDR3 sequence (DNA): TGTGCCAGCAGTTACTCGGGACAGTGGTACGAGCAGTACTTC. Amino acids: CASSYSGQWYEQYF.

J is TRBJ2-1 and V is TRBV27; a possible D gene is TRBD1 (5 bases). The germline CDR1 and CDR2 sequences are MNHEY and SMNVEV (reference sequence). The V end lost 4 bases, the J end lost 7 bases, and 17 bases lay between the germline ends. This CDR3 is 15 amino acids long. The CDR3 DNA reads TGTGCCAGCAGTTCGGTCTCAAGGGGCGTTAATGAGCAGTTCTTC. It encodes CASSSVSRGVNEQFF.

The chain combines TRBV29-1 with TRBJ2-5, with TRBD1 matching 7 bases. The CDR3 consists of 13 residues. V shed 3 bases, J shed 2 bases, and the junction held 3 bases outside the gene matches. From germline, CDR1 is SQVTM and CDR2 ANQGSEA. The CDR3 spells CSVETGLQETQYF. CDR3 sequence (DNA): TGCAGCGTTGAGACAGGGTTGCAAGAGACCCAGTACTTC.

The genes are TRBV5-1 and TRBJ2-7; the match to TRBD1 covers 8 bases. The V gene end was trimmed by 6 bases and the J gene end by 3 bases; junction bases not matched to a gene: 11. The CDR3 length is 15 residues. CDR1 is SGHRS and CDR2 is YFSETQ in the germline V gene. DNA for the CDR3: TGCGCCAGCAATCGGGGGACAGGTAACTTCTACGAGCAGTACTTC. Protein sequence: CASNRGTGNFYEQYF.

This clone was counted once. The chain joins TRBV19 to TRBJ2-2; 11 positions agree with TRBD2. Germline CDR1 is LNHDA and CDR2 is SQIVND (reference sequence). V shed 7 bases and J 9 bases; nucleotides not matched to a gene: 13. The length of the CDR3 is 16 residues. The CDR3 sequence is CASTKLGTSGHRELFF. Here the CDR3 DNA reads TGTGCCAGTACGAAACTCGGGACTAGCGGTCATAGGGAGCTGTTTTTT.

This clone has more than one count but fewer than ten. The genes are TRBV19 and TRBJ1-6; no clear D. The V gene's germline CDR1 is LNHDA and CDR2 SQIVND (reference sequence). The CDR3 spans 15 residues. The V gene lost 4 bases and the J gene lost 6 bases, with 13 bases spanning the gap. CDR3 sequence: CASSTKESSNSPLHF. CDR3 nucleotides: TGTGCCAGTAGTACCAAGGAGAGCAGTAATTCACCCCTCCACTTT.

V and J are TRBV5-1 and TRBJ2-3; D uncertain. V lost 4 bases, J lost 4 bases, and 7 bases lay in between. Germline lookup yields CDR1 SGHRS and CDR2 YFSETQ. The CDR3 consists of 12 residues. In nucleotides, the CDR3 is TGCGCCAGCAGCCCCCCGTCAGATACGCAGTATTTT. It codes for CASSPPSDTQYF.

This chain joins TRBV4-3 and TRBJ1-2, with 10 bases matching TRBD1. CDR1 is LGHNA, CDR2 YSLEER, per germline. Trimming removed 1 base from V and 6 bases from J; junction bases left unmatched: 5. This CDR3 has 15 residues. CDR3 nucleotides: TGCGCCAGCAGCCAAGGGACAGGGGGAGTGAATGGCTACACCTTC. Translating it yields CASSQGTGGVNGYTF.

This chain links TRBV28 with TRBJ1-2, with D perhaps matching TRBD1 (6 bases). The V end was cut by 6 bases, the J end by 8 bases, with 16 bases between. The CDR3 contains 13 residues. The germline CDR1 and CDR2 sequences are MDHEN and SYDVKM. The CDR3 reads CASSLDRMGGYTF. The CDR3 nucleotides read TGTGCCAGCAGCCTAGACAGGATGGGAGGCTACACCTTC.

This chain links TRBV6-6 with TRBJ1-2, with 8 bases lining up with TRBD1. V shed 5 bases and J 6 bases; nucleotides not matched to a gene: 8. Per the germline V gene, CDR1 is MNHNY and CDR2 is SVGAGI (reference sequence). The CDR3 contains 14 residues. As DNA, the CDR3 is TGTGCCAGCAGTATTCGGACAGGGACGGATGGCTACACCTTC. It is translated as CASSIRTGTDGYTF.

The rearrangement uses TRBV19 and TRBJ1-1, with 11 bases lining up with TRBD1. CDR1 LNHDA and CDR2 SQIVND come from the germline V gene (reference sequence). V trimming: 9 bases; J trimming: 7 bases; junction bases outside the gene matches: 10. The CDR3 is made up of 14 amino acids. CDR3 bases: TGTGCCAGCGGACAGGGGGCGGCCGTCGGTGAAGCTTTCTTT. This translates into CASGQGAAVGEAFF.

The V call is TRBV28, the J call TRBJ2-2, with 9 bases that match TRBD2. Germline V CDR1 and CDR2: MDHEN, SYDVKM. This CDR3 has 18 residues. J gave up 3 bases and V 3 bases, and 11 bases lay outside the gene matches. The CDR3 coding sequence is TGTGCCAGCAGTTTGCTGCCTAGCGGGATTGGTTACACCGGGGAGCTGTTTTTT. It specifies CASSLLPSGIGYTGELFF.

The chain is built from TRBV28 and TRBJ2-7; TRBD2 matches 9 bases. This CDR3 comprises 15 residues. Trimming removed 2 bases from V and 4 bases from J; junction bases left unmatched: 6. Germline assignment: CDR1 MDHEN and CDR2 SYDVKM. CDR3: CASSLGGRAWYEQYF. DNA for the CDR3: TGTGCCAGCAGTTTAGGCGGGAGGGCCTGGTACGAGCAGTACTTC.

The chain recombines TRBV2 with TRBJ2-1; 8 bases map to TRBD2. Germline-derived CDR1 and CDR2 are SNHLY and FYNNEI. V was clipped by 6 bases and J by 9 bases; unmatched bases: 13. The length of the CDR3 is 15 residues. DNA for the CDR3: TGTGCCAGCAGAGGGGGAGCGGGAGAAGCGGGTGAGCAGTTCTTC. Its translation is CASRGGAGEAGEQFF. Supplemented by reference TRBV2 and TRBJ2-1, the full variable domain reads EPEVTQTPSHQVTQMGQEVILRCVPISNHLYFYWYRQILGQKVEFLVSFYNNEISEKSEIFDDQFSVERPDGSNFTLKIRSTKLEDSAMYFCASRGGAGEAGEQFFGPGTRLTVL.

The V call is TRBV5-8, the J call TRBJ1-1, with 7 bases aligning to TRBD1. The V gene end was trimmed by 1 base and the J gene end by 4 bases; junction bases not matched to a gene: 7. The CDR3 consists of 15 residues. Germline V gene sequence: CDR1 SGHTS, CDR2 YDEGEE. The CDR3 loop is CASSLRAGGGTEAFF. CDR3 DNA: TGTGCCAGCAGCTTGAGGGCAGGGGGAGGCACTGAAGCTTTCTTT.

V usage is TRBV7-2 and J usage is TRBJ1-1, with 7 bases lining up with TRBD1. This CDR3 contains 15 residues. The V gene's germline CDR1 is SGHTA and CDR2 FQGNSA. J lost 3 bases, V lost 6 bases, and 10 bases had no gene match. This CDR3 is CASSSGLQGDTEAFF. DNA of the CDR3: TGTGCCAGCAGTTCTGGTCTCCAGGGGGACACTGAAGCTTTCTTT.

Written as DNA, the CDR3 is TGTGCCAGCAGTGGGTCTAGCGGGGCTCTGACTCAATACGAGCAGTACTTC. Protein: CASSGSSGALTQYEQYF. The chain recombines TRBV2 with TRBJ2-7, with 9 bases fitting TRBD2. The CDR3 runs 17 residues. CDR1 and CDR2 (germline): SNHLY, FYNNEI. Trimming removed 4 bases from V and 4 bases from J; junction bases left unmatched: 14.

The V gene is TRBV30, the J gene TRBJ1-2, with 8 bases that match TRBD1. The V segment lost 7 bases and the J segment 8 bases; nucleotides outside the gene matches: 6. CDR1 GTSNPN and CDR2 SVGIG come from the germline V gene (reference sequence). This CDR3 is built from 11 residues. For the CDR3, the DNA is TGTGCCTCGGACAGGGCGTCGGGCTACACCTTC. It codes for CASDRASGYTF.